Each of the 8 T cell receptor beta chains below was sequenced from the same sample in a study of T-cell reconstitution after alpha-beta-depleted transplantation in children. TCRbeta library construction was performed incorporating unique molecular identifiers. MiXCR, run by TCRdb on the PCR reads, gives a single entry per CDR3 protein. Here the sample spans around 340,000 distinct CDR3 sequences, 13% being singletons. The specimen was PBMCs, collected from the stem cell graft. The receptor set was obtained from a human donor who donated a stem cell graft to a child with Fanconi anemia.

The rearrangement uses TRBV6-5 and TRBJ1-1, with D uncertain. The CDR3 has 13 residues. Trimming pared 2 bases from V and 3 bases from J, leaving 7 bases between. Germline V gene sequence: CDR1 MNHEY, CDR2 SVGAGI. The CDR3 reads CASSYSGHTEAFF. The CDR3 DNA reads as TGTGCCAGCAGTTACAGCGGGCACACTGAAGCTTTCTTT.

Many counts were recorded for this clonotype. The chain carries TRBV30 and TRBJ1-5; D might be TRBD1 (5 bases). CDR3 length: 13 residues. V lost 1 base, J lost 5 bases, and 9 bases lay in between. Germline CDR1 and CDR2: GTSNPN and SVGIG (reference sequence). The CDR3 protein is CAWSGQGDQPQHF. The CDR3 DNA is TGTGCCTGGAGTGGTCAGGGTGATCAGCCCCAGCATTTT. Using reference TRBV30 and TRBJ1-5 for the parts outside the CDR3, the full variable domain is SQTIHQWPATLVQPVGSPLSLECTVEGTSNPNLYWYRQAAGRGLQLLFYSVGIGQISSEVPQNLSASRPQDRQFILSSKKLLLSDSGFYLCAWSGQGDQPQHFGDGTRLSIL.

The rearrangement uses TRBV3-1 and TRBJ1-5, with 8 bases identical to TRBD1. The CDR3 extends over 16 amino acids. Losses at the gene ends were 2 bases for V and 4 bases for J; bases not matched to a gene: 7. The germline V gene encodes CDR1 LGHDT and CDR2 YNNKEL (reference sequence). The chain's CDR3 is CASSQKGTGTNQPQHF. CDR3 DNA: TGTGCCAGCAGCCAAAAGGGGACAGGAACTAATCAGCCCCAGCATTTT.

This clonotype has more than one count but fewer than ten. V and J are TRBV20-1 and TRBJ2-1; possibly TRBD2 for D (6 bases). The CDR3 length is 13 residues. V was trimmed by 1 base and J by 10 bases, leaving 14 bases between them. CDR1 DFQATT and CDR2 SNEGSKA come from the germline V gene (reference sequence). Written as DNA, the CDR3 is TGCAGTGCTAGAGGCGGGGCGGATGGGGAGCAGTTCTTC. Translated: CSARGGADGEQFF.

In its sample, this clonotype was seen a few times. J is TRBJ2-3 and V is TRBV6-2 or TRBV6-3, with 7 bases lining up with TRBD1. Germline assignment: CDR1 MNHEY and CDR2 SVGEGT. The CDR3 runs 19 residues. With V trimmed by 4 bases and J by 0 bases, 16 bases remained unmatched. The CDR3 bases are TGTGCCAGCAGTTCACAGACAGGGATGGCATTTACTAGCACAGATACGCAGTATTTT. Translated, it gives CASSSQTGMAFTSTDTQYF.

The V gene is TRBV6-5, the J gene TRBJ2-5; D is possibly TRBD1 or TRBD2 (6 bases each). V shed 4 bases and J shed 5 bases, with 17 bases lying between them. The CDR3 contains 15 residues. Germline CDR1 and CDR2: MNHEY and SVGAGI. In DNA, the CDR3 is TGTGCCAGCAGTTTCCAGTGGGGGGCTTGGGAGACCCAGTACTTC. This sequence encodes CASSFQWGAWETQYF.

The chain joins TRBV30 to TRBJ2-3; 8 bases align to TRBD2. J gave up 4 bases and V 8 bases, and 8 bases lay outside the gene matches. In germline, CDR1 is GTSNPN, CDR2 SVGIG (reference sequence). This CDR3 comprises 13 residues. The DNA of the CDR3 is TGTGCCACCTCTGACGGGGGGGCAGATACGCAGTATTTT. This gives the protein CATSDGGADTQYF.

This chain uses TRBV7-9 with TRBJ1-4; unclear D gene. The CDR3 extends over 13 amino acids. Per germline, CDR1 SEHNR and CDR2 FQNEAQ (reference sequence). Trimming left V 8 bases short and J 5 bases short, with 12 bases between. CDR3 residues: CASGHLRNEKLFF. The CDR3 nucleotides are TGTGCCAGCGGGCACCTTAGGAATGAAAAACTGTTTTTT.